This TCR beta chain was sequenced during a study of post-analysis software for immune sequencing data. Study at large: Disease courses included relapsing-remitting, secondary progressive and progressive-relapsing multiple sclerosis. Study-wide points: Elevated frequency relative to controls characterized several TRBV segments in patients, TRBV5-6, TRBV5-1 and TRBV20-1 among them. Multiple sclerosis was associated with a significant reduction in normalized Chao1 diversity relative to controls.

TCR beta cDNA libraries had unique molecular identifiers. T cells numbering about 0.95 to 10 million yielded roughly 0.5 million cDNA molecules. TCRdb reprocessed the PCR reads via MiXCR and lists one record per CDR3 protein. This table holds 650,000 to 850,000 distinct CDR3 sequences, 46% found once. The CDR3 contains 14 residues. Germline CDR1 and CDR2: SGDLS and YYNGEE. V dropped 2 bases and J dropped 7 bases, with 16 bases sitting between them. On this clonotype: Its antigen is not identified.

The rearrangement joins TRBV9 to TRBJ2-7; weak D call: TRBD1 (5 bases). This TCR came from a girl between 10 and 17 years old with multiple sclerosis. Material: blood. Written as DNA, the CDR3 is TGTGCCAGCAGCGTCCAGGGTACCCCCGGGGAGCAGTACTTC. It is translated as CASSVQGTPGEQYF.